Shown below are 23 T cell receptor beta chains from a single sample sequenced in a study of T cells in Graves' hyperthyroidism and ophthalmopathy. Researchers took RNA transcripts and amplified the TCR beta CDR3 regions from them. The HTBI primer set drove a first-round RT-PCR of the TCR CDR3. TCRdb passed the multiplex PCR reads through MiXCR, listing each CDR3 protein once. The table has approximately 710,000 distinct CDR3 sequences, approximately 15% seen once; the top ten hold around a sixth. The specimen was blood. Source of these receptors: a man aged 50 to 59 with Graves' hyperthyroidism.

This clonotype was seen only a few times. The chain joins TRBV3-1 to TRBJ2-7; 11 bases line up with TRBD1. The CDR3 covers 15 residues. The germline CDR1 and CDR2 sequences are LGHDT and YNNKEL (reference sequence). Losses at the gene ends were 4 bases for V and 7 bases for J; bases not matched to a gene: 9. The CDR3 reads CASSLGTGGPGEQYF. The CDR3 region has the DNA TGTGCCAGCAGCCTCGGGACAGGGGGTCCGGGAGAGCAGTACTTC.

The V call is TRBV11-3, the J call TRBJ2-7, with D unclear. This CDR3 is 13 amino acids long. The ends were cut back, 1 base at V and 4 bases at J, with 8 bases in the middle. Per the germline V gene, CDR1 is SGHNT and CDR2 is YENEEA. In DNA, the CDR3 is TGTGCCAGCAGCTTAGCGAACGGGTACGAGCAGTACTTC. Its translation is CASSLANGYEQYF.

The chain uses TRBV25-1 and TRBJ1-5, with D possibly matching TRBD1 (6 bases). The CDR3 totals 14 residues. Germline V gene lookup returns CDR1 MGHDK and CDR2 SYGVNS. Trimming pared 1 base from V and 6 bases from J, leaving 10 bases between. In DNA form, the CDR3 reads TGTGCCAGCAGTGAATTTGGGGGGCCTCAGCCCCAGCATTTT. Translated, it gives CASSEFGGPQPQHF.

This clonotype was counted only a few times. The V call is TRBV7-2, the J call TRBJ1-1; D gene unclear. CDR1 is SGHTA and CDR2 is FQGNSA in the germline V gene. The germline V and J ends were trimmed by 2 bases and 1 base, with 11 bases remaining between them. CDR3 length equals 15 residues. The CDR3 DNA is TGTGCCAGCAGCTTATTCTTGGGCGAGAACACTGAAGCTTTCTTT. This gives the protein CASSLFLGENTEAFF.

There are many counts of this clonotype. The chain couples TRBV18 to TRBJ1-2, with D possibly TRBD1 on 6 matching bases. The ends were cut back, 3 bases at V and 5 bases at J, with 16 bases in the middle. Germline CDR1 is KGHSH and CDR2 is LQKENI. The CDR3 covers 15 residues. The CDR3 spells CASSPGGTSKYGYTF. The CDR3 DNA is TGTGCCAGCTCACCGGGAGGGACATCAAAATATGGCTACACCTTC.

This clonotype occurred many times. The V and J genes are TRBV4-1 and TRBJ1-5; D not resolved. The CDR3 runs 18 residues. Trimming pared 0 bases from V and 0 bases from J, leaving 15 bases between. In germline, CDR1 is MGHRA, CDR2 YSYEKL. Here the CDR3 reads CASSQDFRAAYSNQPQHF. The CDR3 DNA sequence: TGCGCCAGCAGCCAAGATTTTCGGGCGGCATATAGCAATCAGCCCCAGCATTTT.

This sequence joins TRBV13 and TRBJ2-7, with TRBD1 matching 7 bases. The V gene end was trimmed by 2 bases and the J gene end by 1 base; junction bases not matched to a gene: 8. Looked up from germline, CDR1 is PRHDT and CDR2 is FYEKMQ (reference sequence). CDR3 size: 16 residues. The CDR3 spells CASSLYETGSSYEQYF. The CDR3 coding sequence is TGTGCCAGCAGCTTATATGAGACAGGGAGTTCCTACGAGCAGTACTTC. Combining the CDR3 with reference TRBV13 and TRBJ2-7 gives the whole variable domain AAGVIQSPRHLIKEKRETATLKCYPIPRHDTVYWYQQGPGQDPQFLISFYEKMQSDKGSIPDRFSAQQFSDYHSELNMSSLELGDSALYFCASSLYETGSSYEQYFGPGTRLTVT.

This clonotype was found many times. The CDR3 region has the DNA TGTGCCAGCAGCTTCCCCTGGGACAGGGGCTACACCTTC. This encodes CASSFPWDRGYTF. This chain connects TRBV11-2 to TRBJ1-2; TRBD1 matches at 8 bases. The CDR3 sequence is 13 residues long. Germline V CDR1 and CDR2: SGHAT, FQNNGV. Trimming removed 3 bases from V and 8 bases from J; junction bases left unmatched: 5.

This clonotype appeared a few times. The V call is TRBV7-3, the J call TRBJ2-1; TRBD2 aligns across 11 bases. This CDR3 has 13 residues. Germline V gene data show CDR1 as SGHTA and CDR2 as FQGTGA. J lost 5 bases, V lost 10 bases, and 4 bases had no gene match. The CDR3 here is CATATSGNNEQFF. The CDR3, as DNA: TGTGCCACCGCGACTAGCGGGAACAATGAGCAGTTCTTC.

The sample holds many counts of this clonotype. The CDR3 sequence is CASSPLAGGLVDTQYF. CDR3 coding DNA: TGTGCCAGCAGCCCGTTAGCGGGAGGGCTGGTAGATACGCAGTATTTT. The V and J genes are TRBV11-2 and TRBJ2-3; TRBD2 matches at 11 bases. V gave up 5 bases and J gave up 5 bases; unmatched junction bases: 9. This CDR3 contains 16 residues. CDR1 SGHAT and CDR2 FQNNGV come from the germline V gene.

This clonotype was seen a handful of times. The CDR3 DNA follows: TGTGCCAGCAGGACTAGCGGGTACTCTGGGGCCAACGTCCTGACTTTC. As protein: CASRTSGYSGANVLTF. J is TRBJ2-6 and V is TRBV6-1; TRBD2 matches at 10 bases. Looked up from germline, CDR1 is MNHNS and CDR2 is SASEGT. The CDR3 spans 16 residues. Unmatched junction bases numbered 2, after V lost 6 bases and J lost 0 bases.

The chain joins TRBV6-1 to TRBJ2-7; 7 positions agree with TRBD1. The CDR3 is made up of 12 amino acids. V shed 10 bases, J shed 2 bases, and the junction held 5 bases outside the gene matches. In germline, CDR1 is MNHNS, CDR2 SASEGT. This CDR3 is CATTGVPYEQYF. The CDR3 bases are TGTGCCACCACAGGGGTTCCCTACGAGCAGTACTTC.

This chain uses TRBV29-1 with TRBJ2-1; D remains ambiguous. This CDR3 region has 14 residues. Deletions cut 2 bases from V and 4 bases from J, with 12 bases between. Germline-derived CDR1 and CDR2 are SQVTM and ANQGSEA. CDR3 sequence: CSVERPVIYNEQFF. DNA for the CDR3: TGCAGCGTTGAAAGACCCGTGATATACAATGAGCAGTTCTTC.

This clonotype was seen at least ten times. V gene TRBV27 combines with J gene TRBJ2-1; D is perhaps TRBD1 or TRBD2 (5 bases each). V lost 3 bases, J lost 8 bases, and 23 bases lay in between. The CDR3 covers 17 residues. Germline loops: CDR1 MNHEY, CDR2 SMNVEV (reference sequence). CDR3 bases: TGTGCCAGCAGTTTTACCCCTGGGGGACCCTCCGGGGATGAGCAGTTCTTC. This sequence encodes CASSFTPGGPSGDEQFF.

Ten or more counts support this clonotype. The rearrangement links TRBV7-2 to TRBJ2-5, with TRBD1 matching 11 bases. This CDR3 has 15 amino acids. After removal of 2 bases from V and 3 bases from J, the junction contained 2 bases not matched to a gene. The germline CDR1 and CDR2 sequences are SGHTA and FQGNSA. In nucleotides, the CDR3 is TGTGCCAGCAGCTTAAGGACAGGGGGCAAAGAGACCCAGTACTTC. As protein: CASSLRTGGKETQYF.

This clonotype was counted a single time. V usage is TRBV9 and J usage is TRBJ2-3; the D call may be TRBD1 or TRBD2 (5 bases each). Trimming left V 0 bases short and J 2 bases short, with 13 bases between. This CDR3 is 16 amino acids long. Germline loops: CDR1 SGDLS, CDR2 YYNGEE. The CDR3 DNA reads TGTGCCAGCAGCGTAGGGGGCGGGCCCCCCACAGATACGCAGTATTTT. This sequence encodes CASSVGGGPPTDTQYF.

This clonotype was counted ten times or more. This chain links TRBV2 with TRBJ2-7; 11 bases align to TRBD2. The CDR3 loop spans 19 amino acids. The V gene's germline CDR1 is SNHLY and CDR2 FYNNEI. Trimming removed 7 bases from V and 3 bases from J; junction bases left unmatched: 20. The DNA for the CDR3 is TGTGCCAGCATACGACGGGTACTAGCGGGAGAAGCTTTTAGCTACGAGCAGTACTTC. It is translated as CASIRRVLAGEAFSYEQYF.

The rearrangement uses TRBV19 and TRBJ2-7, with D tentatively TRBD2 (6 bases). Trimming left V 5 bases short and J 2 bases short, with 13 bases between. The length of the CDR3 is 14 residues. Germline CDR1 reads LNHDA; CDR2 reads SQIVND (reference sequence). CDR3 residues: CASSPMGGAYEQYF. CDR3 DNA sequence: TGTGCCAGTAGTCCTATGGGGGGAGCCTACGAGCAGTACTTC.

This clonotype was observed at least ten times. V gene TRBV2 combines with J gene TRBJ1-5; TRBD1 matches 8 bases. The V and J ends lost 0 bases and 3 bases, in that order; junction bases with no gene match: 10. This CDR3 contains 18 residues. In germline, CDR1 is SNHLY, CDR2 FYNNEI. CDR3 region: CASSEASPTGAYNQPQHF. The DNA of the CDR3 is TGTGCCAGCAGTGAAGCGAGTCCGACAGGGGCCTACAATCAGCCCCAGCATTTT.

This clonotype was seen many times. The J gene is TRBJ1-4, the V gene TRBV11-2; D not resolved. Germline CDR1 reads SGHAT; CDR2 reads FQNNGV. Trimming removed 4 bases at V and 2 bases at J, with 11 bases between. CDR3 length: 15 residues. This CDR3 is CASSSGIGTNEKLFF. The CDR3 nucleotides read TGTGCCAGCAGCTCTGGAATCGGCACTAATGAAAAACTGTTTTTT. The whole variable domain, remainder taken from reference TRBV11-2 and TRBJ1-4, is EAGVAQSPRYKIIEKRQSVAFWCNPISGHATLYWYQQILGQGPKLLIQFQNNGVVDDSQLPKDRFSAERLKGVDSTLKIQPAKLEDSAVYLCASSSGIGTNEKLFFGSGTQLSVL.

In regard to this clonotype: The junction and the germline gene differ at one end; a read error may be behind it. The rearrangement links TRBV7-3 to TRBJ2-7, with a tentative D call TRBD1 (5 bases). Looked up from germline, CDR1 is SGHTA and CDR2 is FQGTGA. This CDR3 is built from 19 residues. In DNA form, the CDR3 reads TGTGCCAGCAGTTTAAAATCCGCGACTTCTAGGGGATTGACCTACGAGCAGTACTTC. Its translation: CASSLKSATSRGLTYEQYF.

The DNA of the CDR3 is TGTGCCAGCTCACCCGCGGGACTCTCTACACCCTACGAGCAGTACTTC. Translation gives CASSPAGLSTPYEQYF. The chain uses TRBV9 and TRBJ2-7; weak D call: TRBD2 (6 bases). Looked up from germline, CDR1 is SGDLS and CDR2 is YYNGEE. V lost 7 bases and J 2 bases, leaving 22 bases between the germline ends. This CDR3 has 16 residues.

The genes are TRBV11-2 and TRBJ2-2; 11 positions match TRBD2. Trimming removed 1 base from V and 0 bases from J; junction bases left unmatched: 4. The CDR3 runs 18 residues. Germline assignment: CDR1 SGHAT and CDR2 FQNNGV. The CDR3: CASSLVLGLAANTGELFF. The DNA for the CDR3 is TGTGCCAGCAGCTTAGTTCTGGGACTAGCGGCGAACACCGGGGAGCTGTTTTTT.